This paragraph covers one T cell receptor beta chain sequence. This sample was included in a study of cytomegalovirus exposure and HLA in healthy donors. PCR involved 60 Vbeta and 13 Jbeta primers. Using immunoSEQ multiplex PCR, the repertoire was profiled, and TCRdb retains in-frame clones only, with some absent. The sample carries 130,000 to 150,000 clones, 60% to 80% recorded once. The TCR was taken from a man between 18 and 35 years old in good health and CMV-seronegative. What was sequenced was PBMCs.

The CDR3 nucleotides read TGCGCCAGCAGCTTGGTAGCGGGTAGGGGACTAGCGGGGGGGCCGGAAAACATTCAGTACTTC. Amino acids: CASSLVAGRGLAGGPENIQYF. The J gene is TRBJ2-4, the V gene TRBV5-1, with TRBD2 matching over 16 bases. The CDR3 consists of 21 residues. Germline V gene data show CDR1 as SGHRS and CDR2 as YFSETQ. V lost 0 bases and J lost 5; bases outside the gene matches: 14. Full variable domain (rest looked up from reference TRBV5-1 and TRBJ2-4): KAGVTQTPRYLIKTRGQQVTLSCSPISGHRSVSWYQQTPGQGLQFLFEYFSETQRNKGNFPGRFSGRQFSNSRSEMNVSTLELGDSALYLCASSLVAGRGLAGGPENIQYFGAGTRLSVL.